This TCR beta chain came from a study of cytomegalovirus exposure and HLA in healthy donors. CDR3 length equals 12 residues. Germline V gene sequence: CDR1 PRHDT, CDR2 FYEKMQ (reference sequence). V lost 5 bases, J lost 2 bases, and 7 bases lay in between. The PCR used 60 Vbeta and 13 Jbeta primers. Clones were sequenced by immunoSEQ multiplex PCR, and TCRdb holds only the in-frame ones, with some missing. Among 100,000 to 150,000 clones listed, around 77% were seen once. The chain recombines TRBV13 with TRBJ2-7; D is uncertain. Sequenced sample: PBMCs. The receptor was isolated from a man in his thirties or forties in good health and CMV-seronegative. The CDR3 loop is CASSHETYEQYF. In nucleotides, the CDR3 is TGTGCCAGCAGCCATGAGACCTACGAGCAGTACTTC.